The sequence of this T cell receptor beta chain was determined in a study of tumor-infiltrating lymphocytes in primary liver carcinoma. Study overall: Patients' primary liver carcinoma was surgically resected.

Germline values: CDR1 KGHSH, CDR2 LQKENI. Trimming stripped 6 bases from V and 6 bases from J, with 15 bases between. The CDR3 length is 14 residues. Extraction also yielded germline DNA, while blood RNA was obtained from unsorted whole blood. TCR beta cDNA was reverse-transcribed from roughly 520 ng of total RNA. The reaction used a constant-region primer and ProtoScript II reverse transcriptase. For TCR beta, libraries were produced by three nested multiplex PCR rounds using slightly modified ARM-PCR. The opening two PCR rounds, ten to eleven cycles each, paired TRBV1-TRBV30 forward primers with a C-beta reverse primer. TCRdb re-analysed the multiplex PCR reads in MiXCR, keeping a single row per CDR3 protein. The repertoire holds some 320,000 distinct CDR3 sequences, with 50% to 70% as singletons. Note on this clonotype: The target antigen is unknown.

Findings and caveats of the study: Bulk unsorted samples prevented comparison of CD4+ and CD8+ repertoires. Blood fell significantly below tumors in its top-250-clone fraction (p = 0.039).

Sequenced material: peripheral blood. The clonotype comes from a man aged 40-50 years with primary liver carcinoma and hepatitis B virus infection. V gene TRBV18 combines with J gene TRBJ2-1; D is perhaps TRBD2 (5 bases). CDR3 sequence reads: CASSQAARSNEQFF. CDR3 coding DNA: TGTGCCAGCTCCCAAGCGGCGCGTAGCAATGAGCAGTTCTTC.